The 28 T cell receptor beta chains below come from one sample, sequenced in a study of blood T cell repertoires in COVID-19 (dated by TCRdb to the early 2020s). The library came from the immunoSEQ multiplex PCR assay. The table comes from immuneACCESS by way of TCRdb, which keeps in-frame sequences with V and J called. Part of the clones is missing from these tables; in studies checked, under half for an unresolved V gene and the rest for unknown reasons. The sample table holds about 310,000 clones, of which 70% to 90% were seen once. The ten top clones hold 9.5% of the sample. Specimen: PBMCs or T cells enriched from blood (not recorded which). These receptors originate from a woman in her 40s who had recovered from COVID-19.

This chain joins TRBV7-9 and TRBJ2-3; 12 bases align to TRBD2. This CDR3 has 14 amino acids. CDR1 is SEHNR and CDR2 is FQNEAQ in the germline V gene (reference sequence). The V and J ends lost 5 bases and 11 bases, in that order; junction bases with no gene match: 8. The CDR3 coding sequence is TGTGCCAGCAGCCCTAGCGGGGGGGTTGGCGAGCAGTATTTT. Amino acid sequence: CASSPSGGVGEQYF.

V usage is TRBV25-1 and J usage is TRBJ2-2, with 8 bases identical to TRBD1. Germline values: CDR1 MGHDK, CDR2 SYGVNS. This CDR3 has 11 amino acids. Trimming removed 7 bases from V and 13 bases from J; junction bases left unmatched: 5. CDR3 protein: CASTSGTGLFF. The CDR3 DNA reads TGTGCCAGCACTTCCGGGACAGGGCTGTTTTTT. Full variable domain (rest looked up from reference TRBV25-1 and TRBJ2-2): EADIYQTPRYLVIGTGKKITLECSQTMGHDKMYWYQQDPGMELHLIHYSYGVNSTEKGDLSSESTVSRIRTEHFPLTLESARPSHTSQYLCASTSGTGLFFGEGSRLTVL.

This clone has just one count. J is TRBJ1-2 and V is TRBV30, with a possible D match to TRBD1 (5 bases). Germline V gene data show CDR1 as GTSNPN and CDR2 as SVGIG (reference sequence). This CDR3 spans 14 amino acids. The germline V and J ends were trimmed by 0 bases and 4 bases, with 12 bases remaining between them. As DNA, the CDR3 is TGTGCCTGGAGTGTCCTGGGAAGGGGCTATGGCTACACCTTC. Protein: CAWSVLGRGYGYTF.

The rearrangement joins TRBV14 to TRBJ2-1; D ambiguous. This CDR3 has 16 amino acids. Trimming cost V 0 bases and J 0 bases, with 9 bases left between them. The germline CDR1 and CDR2 sequences are SGHDN and FVKESK. The CDR3 loop is CASSQEWRSSYNEQFF. The DNA of the CDR3 is TGTGCCAGCAGCCAAGAATGGCGGAGCTCCTACAATGAGCAGTTCTTC.

This rearrangement joins TRBV18 to TRBJ1-2; TRBD1 agrees at 9 bases. After removal of 3 bases from V and 4 bases from J, the junction contained 6 bases not matched to a gene. Looked up from germline, CDR1 is KGHSH and CDR2 is LQKENI. The CDR3 totals 15 residues. The CDR3 here is CASSPLTGGAYGYTF. In DNA form, the CDR3 reads TGTGCCAGCTCACCTCTTACAGGGGGCGCCTATGGCTACACCTTC. The full variable domain, its missing parts supplied by reference TRBV18 and TRBJ1-2, is NAGVMQNPRHLVRRRGQEARLRCSPMKGHSHVYWYRQLPEEGLKFMVYLQKENIIDESGMPKERFSAEFPKEGPSILRIQQVVRGDSAAYFCASSPLTGGAYGYTFGSGTRLTVV.

The CDR3 DNA sequence: TGTGCCAGCTCGGAGGGACAGTCCCAAGAGACCCAGTACTTC. Translated, it gives CASSEGQSQETQYF. This chain uses TRBV18 with TRBJ2-5; weak D call: TRBD1 (7 bases). Trimming removed 6 bases at V and 1 base at J, with 12 bases between. Germline V gives CDR1 KGHSH, CDR2 LQKENI. The CDR3 is 14 residues long.

This chain uses TRBV7-2 with TRBJ2-3; perhaps TRBD2 as D (6 bases). Per germline, CDR1 SGHTA and CDR2 FQGNSA. Trimming took 1 base from V and 0 from J, leaving 11 bases between them. The CDR3 is 16 residues long. Here the CDR3 reads CASSLVGGGSTDTQYF. The CDR3 DNA reads as TGTGCCAGCAGCTTAGTAGGTGGAGGGAGCACAGATACGCAGTATTTT.

To note about this clone: The identical CDR3 is also encoded by other nucleotide sequences in the sample. Written as DNA, the CDR3 is TGTGCCAGCAGCTTAACAGGAGGTCGAGAGACCCAGTACTTC. The encoded protein is CASSLTGGRETQYF. The genes are TRBV7-3 and TRBJ2-5, with D maybe TRBD2 (5 bases). Germline V CDR1 and CDR2: SGHTA, FQGTGA. V was trimmed by 0 bases and J by 4 bases, leaving 9 bases between them. The CDR3 covers 14 residues.

The rearrangement links TRBV3-1 (or the pseudogene TRBV3-2) to TRBJ1-4; D not resolved. The V end lost 0 bases, the J end lost 8 bases, and 13 bases lay between the germline ends. The CDR3 covers 15 residues. Germline V gene sequence: CDR1 LGHDT, CDR2 YNNKEL (reference sequence). CDR3 protein: CASSQDGIPGEKLFF. The CDR3 DNA follows: TGTGCCAGCAGCCAAGATGGGATCCCGGGAGAAAAACTGTTTTTT.

The chain couples TRBV15 to TRBJ1-4; 8 bases line up with TRBD1. J lost 4 bases, V lost 5 bases, and 3 bases had no gene match. Germline CDR1 and CDR2: LNHNV and YYDKDF (reference sequence). The CDR3 spans 14 residues. CDR3: CATSFDRGNEKLFF. CDR3 nucleotide sequence: TGTGCCACCAGCTTCGACAGGGGTAATGAAAAACTGTTTTTT.

V usage is TRBV19 and J usage is TRBJ2-7; TRBD2 aligns across 7 bases. The CDR3 spans 15 residues. After removal of 0 bases from V and 2 bases from J, the junction contained 4 bases not matched to a gene. The germline CDR1 and CDR2 sequences are LNHDA and SQIVND (reference sequence). CDR3 sequence: CASSIDPSGTYEQYF. The CDR3 DNA reads as TGTGCCAGTAGTATAGACCCAAGCGGGACCTACGAGCAGTACTTC.

The rearrangement links TRBV18 to TRBJ1-5; D is ambiguous. The CDR3 contains 19 residues. Trimming pared 11 bases from V and 1 base from J, leaving 30 bases between. Germline V gene data show CDR1 as KGHSH and CDR2 as LQKENI. For the CDR3, the DNA is TGTGCCGGCCGTACGACGCTAGCTTTAGAAGAAGAAAGCAATCAGCCCCAGCATTTT. It codes for CAGRTTLALEEESNQPQHF.

The CDR3 region is CASSPSKNTEAFF. The CDR3 DNA is TGTGCCAGCAGTCCATCCAAGAACACTGAAGCTTTCTTT. This chain links TRBV28 with TRBJ1-1, with D uncertain. Germline V lookup: CDR1 MDHEN, CDR2 SYDVKM. V was pared by 5 bases and J by 1 base, with 8 bases between. The CDR3 covers 13 residues.

The chain employs TRBV7-2 and TRBJ2-1; 9 bases are shared with TRBD1. Germline trimming cut 0 bases from V and 4 bases from J; bases unmatched to any gene: 7. The CDR3 loop spans 17 amino acids. CDR1 and CDR2 from the germline V gene are SGHTA and FQGNSA. This CDR3 is CASSLALGGQGYNEQFF. The CDR3 coding sequence is TGTGCCAGCAGCTTAGCGCTCGGGGGACAGGGTTACAATGAGCAGTTCTTC. The complete variable domain, with remaining parts taken from reference TRBV7-2 and TRBJ2-1, reads GAGVSQSPSNKVTEKGKDVELRCDPISGHTALYWYRQSLGQGLEFLIYFQGNSAPDKSGLPSDRFSAERTGGSVSTLTIQRTQQEDSAVYLCASSLALGGQGYNEQFFGPGTRLTVL.

This clone was counted only a few times. The V gene is TRBV3-1 (or the pseudogene TRBV3-2), the J gene TRBJ2-5, with a weak D call TRBD2 (6 bases). This CDR3 contains 15 residues. The V end was cut by 6 bases, the J end by 2 bases, with 16 bases between. Per germline, CDR1 LGHDT and CDR2 YNNKEL (reference sequence). CDR3 residues: CASSPVAGLQETQYF. The DNA of the CDR3 is TGTGCCAGCAGTCCCGTGGCGGGGTTACAAGAGACCCAGTACTTC.

The V and J genes are TRBV30 and TRBJ1-2; TRBD1 is a possible D gene (6 bases). CDR1 GTSNPN and CDR2 SVGIG come from the germline V gene (reference sequence). This CDR3 region has 13 residues. CDR3: CASSLSGVHGYTF. CDR3 sequence (DNA): TGTGCTTCGAGCCTCTCAGGGGTACACGGCTACACCTTC.

V and J are TRBV5-1 and TRBJ1-6; D remains ambiguous. Germline V lookup: CDR1 SGHRS, CDR2 YFSETQ. The CDR3 contains 14 residues. Trimming pared 0 bases from V and 6 bases from J, leaving 7 bases between. The CDR3 sequence is CASSLDSTNSPLHF. Here the CDR3 DNA reads TGCGCCAGCAGCTTGGACAGCACTAATTCACCCCTCCACTTT.

This sequence joins TRBV24-1 and TRBJ1-1; D is possibly TRBD1 (6 bases). The V end was cut by 8 bases, the J end by 4 bases, with 22 bases between. The CDR3 consists of 16 residues. The V gene's germline CDR1 is KGHDR and CDR2 SFDVKD. The CDR3 region is CATTLESQGRGTEAFF. CDR3 DNA: TGTGCCACCACCTTAGAAAGTCAGGGGCGAGGCACTGAAGCTTTCTTT.

V usage is TRBV3-1 (or the pseudogene TRBV3-2) and J usage is TRBJ1-2, with D possibly TRBD1 on 5 matching bases. This CDR3 region has 13 residues. Germline loops: CDR1 LGHDT, CDR2 YNNKEL (reference sequence). V shed 4 bases and J shed 4 bases, with 10 bases lying between them. The CDR3 DNA sequence: TGTGCCAGCAGCCCCCAGGGAACCTATGGCTACACCTTC. Amino acids: CASSPQGTYGYTF.

The chain carries TRBV24-1 and TRBJ2-5; the match to TRBD1 covers 8 bases. CDR1 is KGHDR and CDR2 is SFDVKD in the germline V gene. Losses at the gene ends were 1 base for V and 3 bases for J; bases not matched to a gene: 3. There are 15 residues in the CDR3. This CDR3 reads CATSDFAGGEETQYF. As DNA, the CDR3 is TGTGCCACCAGTGATTTTGCAGGGGGCGAAGAGACCCAGTACTTC.

The chain employs TRBV7-2 and TRBJ2-3; 9 bases line up with TRBD1. J lost 5 bases, V lost 5 bases, and 8 bases had no gene match. CDR1 SGHTA and CDR2 FQGNSA come from the germline V gene. This CDR3 is built from 15 residues. The CDR3 nucleotides are TGTGCCAGCAGCCCGGACAGGGGCAAGGGAGATACGCAGTATTTT. Residues: CASSPDRGKGDTQYF.

The chain has TRBV28 and TRBJ1-2, with D perhaps matching TRBD1 (5 bases). CDR1 is MDHEN, CDR2 SYDVKM, per germline. Trimming took off 3 bases at V and 8 bases at J, with 22 bases between the two ends. This CDR3 spans 16 amino acids. CDR3: CASSFRFGIGRGGYTF. DNA for the CDR3: TGTGCCAGCAGTTTTCGGTTCGGAATAGGGAGGGGCGGCTACACCTTC.

The J gene is TRBJ1-5, the V gene TRBV4-3; D ambiguous. The CDR3 extends over 17 amino acids. Trimming shortened V by 0 bases and J by 3 bases, and 15 bases separated the two germline ends. CDR1 and CDR2 from the germline V gene are LGHNA and YSLEER. The CDR3 region is CASSQDLGGPFNQPQHF. The CDR3 nucleotides read TGCGCCAGCAGCCAAGATTTAGGAGGGCCCTTCAATCAGCCCCAGCATTTT.

This sequence joins TRBV12-3 or TRBV12-4 and TRBJ1-1, with no clear D. CDR3 length equals 13 residues. Trimming removed 4 bases from V and 0 bases from J, with 6 bases in between. DNA for the CDR3: TGTGCCAGCAGTTACAACATGAACACTGAAGCTTTCTTT. Amino acid sequence: CASSYNMNTEAFF.

The rearrangement joins TRBV5-4 to TRBJ2-3; the match to TRBD2 covers 13 bases. With 4 bases clipped from V and 2 bases from J, the junction kept 10 bases outside the gene matches. The CDR3 is 18 residues long. Germline V gene lookup returns CDR1 SGHNT and CDR2 YYREEE (reference sequence). The CDR3 here is CASSPGLAGTLHTDTQYF. The CDR3 DNA is TGTGCCAGCAGCCCGGGACTAGCGGGAACCCTCCACACAGATACGCAGTATTTT.

This clone has only one observation. CDR3 in amino acids: CASLGTGLSSYNEQFF. The CDR3 DNA reads as TGTGCCAGCTTGGGGACAGGGCTCAGCTCCTACAATGAGCAGTTCTTC. The chain recombines TRBV18 with TRBJ2-1; 9 bases match TRBD1. J was trimmed by 0 bases and V by 7 bases; bases with no gene match: 7. The V gene's germline CDR1 is KGHSH and CDR2 LQKENI. The CDR3 loop spans 16 amino acids.

The CDR3 here is CASSSGQGYNSPLHF. Written as DNA, the CDR3 is TGTGCCAGCAGCTCTGGACAGGGGTATAATTCACCCCTCCACTTT. V gene TRBV5-4 combines with J gene TRBJ1-6, with 9 positions matching TRBD1. CDR1 is SGHNT, CDR2 YYREEE, per germline (reference sequence). V lost 3 bases and J lost 4; bases outside the gene matches: 2. The CDR3 is 15 amino acids.

This clone was picked up a small number of times. The chain uses TRBV9 and TRBJ1-4; 9 bases fit TRBD1. This CDR3 has 18 residues. The J segment lost 7 bases and the V segment lost 1 base, leaving 14 bases of the junction unmatched. Germline V gives CDR1 SGDLS, CDR2 YYNGEE. The chain's CDR3 is CASSVTDRGSRVVEKLFF. The CDR3 DNA reads as TGTGCCAGCAGCGTAACCGACAGGGGGAGTAGGGTGGTTGAAAAACTGTTTTTT.